This T cell receptor (beta chain) is drawn from a study of T cell repertoires in cytomegalovirus infection. In the study overall: Public TCR beta signatures indicated both CMV infection and matching HLA type.

General study results and limits: In two of eight donors, the top clonotype was HLA-C-restricted CMV-specific.

A single record per CDR3 protein comes from TCRdb applying MiXCR to the reads. This sample yields some 300,000 distinct CDR3 sequences, of which roughly an eighth are seen a single time; 8.8% belongs to the top ten. There are a few counts of this clonotype. Its matching antigen is unknown. The CDR3 runs to 14 residues. Germline V gene data show CDR1 as KGHSH and CDR2 as LQKENI. The ends lost 3 bases at V and 5 bases at J; junction bases unmatched: 6. V and J are TRBV18 and TRBJ2-7; 8 bases fit TRBD1. The sequence was collected from a human donor in good health (CMV status not recorded). Some clones in this sample may be carry-over from other donors' samples. The sample comprised PBMCs. CDR3 protein: CASSPRQGPHEQYF. Written as DNA, the CDR3 is TGTGCCAGCTCACCGCGACAGGGGCCCCACGAGCAGTACTTC. Supplemented by reference TRBV18 and TRBJ2-7, the full variable domain reads NAGVMQNPRHLVRRRGQEARLRCSPMKGHSHVYWYRQLPEEGLKFMVYLQKENIIDESGMPKERFSAEFPKEGPSILRIQQVVRGDSAAYFCASSPRQGPHEQYFGPGTRLTVT.